A single sample gave rise to the 28 T cell receptor beta chains below, sequenced in a study of regulatory T cells in long-lasting Graves disease. Library construction for TCR beta used iRepertoire HTBI primers and Arm-PCR of CDR3 regions. One entry per CDR3 protein results from TCRdb running MiXCR on the multiplex PCR reads. The data contain hundreds of thousands of distinct CDR3 sequences, 18% of them seen just once; the ten biggest clones take up about 38%. The time point: newly diagnosed GD, antithyroid drugs for less than 3 months. PBMCs were the source of the RNA used for TCR sequencing. Here the sequenced sample was peripheral blood mononuclear cells (PBMCs), taken at new diagnosis, from a patient treated with antithyroid drugs. The receptors derive from a female donor with Graves disease.

In this sample, this clonotype turned up a few times. The chain joins TRBV5-1 to TRBJ1-1; D is unresolved. This CDR3 region has 14 residues. Germline CDR1 SGHRS, CDR2 YFSETQ. Trimming pared 5 bases from V and 1 base from J, leaving 12 bases between. DNA of the CDR3: TGCGCCAGCAGACGCCAGGCGTCGAACACTGAAGCTTTCTTT. Its protein is CASRRQASNTEAFF.

About this clonotype itself: A read error may be the cause here, since a much bigger clone is one base away. CDR3 sequence (DNA): TGTGCCTGGAGTCCGGGACTAGCGGGACTCAATGAGCAGTACTTC. Translating it yields CAWSPGLAGLNEQYF. V gene TRBV30 combines with J gene TRBJ2-7; 13 positions match TRBD2. The CDR3 runs 15 residues. Germline trimming cut 2 bases from V and 7 bases from J; bases unmatched to any gene: 8. Per germline, CDR1 GTSNPN and CDR2 SVGIG (reference sequence).

This chain joins TRBV7-8 and TRBJ2-1, with 14 bases matching TRBD2. V shed 6 bases and J 9 bases; nucleotides not matched to a gene: 7. The germline V gene has CDR1 SGHVS and CDR2 FQNEAQ. The CDR3 consists of 15 residues. In DNA form, the CDR3 reads TGTGCCAGCAGTCTGGGACTAGCGGGAGTTCCTGAGCAGTTCTTC. Its translation: CASSLGLAGVPEQFF.

This clonotype has at least ten counts. The rearrangement uses TRBV28 and TRBJ1-5, with TRBD1 as a possible D gene (6 bases). This CDR3 is 14 amino acids long. CDR1 MDHEN and CDR2 SYDVKM come from the germline V gene. V was pared by 6 bases and J by 7 bases, with 16 bases between. The DNA of the CDR3 is TGTGCCAGCAGCGACGTGGGGGCCTTCCAGCCCCAGCATTTT. Its translation is CASSDVGAFQPQHF. Filled out from reference TRBV28 and TRBJ1-5, the complete variable domain reads DVKVTQSSRYLVKRTGEKVFLECVQDMDHENMFWYRQDPGLGLRLIYFSYDVKMKEKGDIPEGYSVSREKKERFSLILESASTNQTSMYLCASSDVGAFQPQHFGDGTRLSIL.

At least ten counts were recorded for this clonotype. The chain recombines TRBV28 with TRBJ1-1, with D hard to call. There are 12 residues in the CDR3. The germline V and J ends were trimmed by 7 bases and 6 bases, with 12 bases remaining between them. CDR1 MDHEN and CDR2 SYDVKM come from the germline V gene. For the CDR3, the DNA is TGTGCCAGCACCACTTCCAGCGCTGAAGCTTTCTTT. This codes for CASTTSSAEAFF.

This clonotype was picked up a small number of times. Relative to the germline gene, one junction end is altered; a read error may explain this. The gene calls are TRBV5-1 and TRBJ1-1, with 8 bases matching TRBD1. Per the germline V gene, CDR1 is SGHRS and CDR2 is YFSETQ. This CDR3 has 17 residues. The CDR3 DNA reads TGTGCCAGCAGCCCCGCCCGTAAGACAGGGGCGAGCACTGAAGCTTTCTTT. This encodes CASSPARKTGASTEAFF.

The CDR3 loop is CSARGQDNQPQHF. CDR3 DNA sequence: TGCAGTGCTAGGGGACAGGACAATCAGCCCCAGCATTTT. The rearrangement links TRBV20-1 to TRBJ1-5; 8 nucleotides agree with TRBD1. After removal of 3 bases from V and 3 bases from J, the junction contained 1 base not matched to a gene. In germline, CDR1 is DFQATT, CDR2 SNEGSKA (reference sequence). The CDR3 consists of 13 residues.

This clonotype was seen repeatedly, ten times or more. This chain connects TRBV12-3 or TRBV12-4 to TRBJ2-7; TRBD1 might be the D (5 bases). V was clipped by 7 bases and J by 6 bases, with 19 bases between them. This CDR3 comprises 14 residues. The CDR3 reads CASTFSPRTSEQYF. For the CDR3, the DNA is TGTGCCAGCACCTTTAGTCCCAGGACAAGCGAGCAGTACTTC.

This clonotype has only one observation. The junction differs from germline at one of its ends, possibly a read error. The V and J genes are TRBV2 and TRBJ2-5; 7 bases align to TRBD1. This CDR3 spans 12 amino acids. Germline V gene sequence: CDR1 SNHLY, CDR2 FYNNEI. Written as DNA, the CDR3 is TGCGCCAGCCAGGGACAGCAAGGGACCCAGTACTTC. This encodes CASQGQQGTQYF.

On this clonotype: One base separates it from a far larger clone, so it is likely a read error. The chain carries TRBV2 and TRBJ2-3; 9 positions match TRBD2. The J call may be faulty, since TRBJ2-7 better matches the DNA end. This CDR3 spans 15 amino acids. Per the germline V gene, CDR1 is SNHLY and CDR2 is FYNNEI. CDR3 in DNA: TGTGCCAGCAGTCTAGCGGGACCACCCTACAATGAGCAGTACTTC. Translating gives CASSLAGPPYNEQYF.

This clonotype was counted ten times or more. The chain carries TRBV2 and TRBJ2-7; D may be TRBD1 (6 bases). Deletions cut 5 bases from V and 5 bases from J, with 19 bases between. This CDR3 is built from 15 residues. CDR1 and CDR2 from the germline V gene are SNHLY and FYNNEI. CDR3 residues: CASSPLLQGLDEQYF. As DNA, the CDR3 is TGTGCCAGCAGTCCCTTGTTACAGGGTCTAGACGAGCAGTACTTC. The full variable domain, with the rest looked up from reference TRBV2 and TRBJ2-7, is EPEVTQTPSHQVTQMGQEVILRCVPISNHLYFYWYRQILGQKVEFLVSFYNNEISEKSEIFDDQFSVERPDGSNFTLKIRSTKLEDSAMYFCASSPLLQGLDEQYFGPGTRLTVT.

J is TRBJ2-7 and V is TRBV6-2 or TRBV6-3; D gene uncertain. V lost 2 bases, J lost 0 bases, and 14 bases lay in between. The CDR3 runs 16 residues. Germline-derived CDR1 and CDR2 are MNHEY and SVGEGT. This chain's CDR3 is CASSYLPSLGSYEQYF. The DNA for the CDR3 is TGTGCCAGCAGTTACCTGCCTTCCCTGGGCTCCTACGAGCAGTACTTC.

This clonotype was recorded many times. The chain links TRBV28 to TRBJ2-1; no clear D gene. This CDR3 has 11 amino acids. Looked up from germline, CDR1 is MDHEN and CDR2 is SYDVKM. V shed 8 bases and J shed 8 bases, with 10 bases lying between them. CDR3 sequence reads: CASPKGYEQFF. The DNA for the CDR3 is TGTGCCAGCCCAAAAGGGTATGAGCAGTTCTTC.

Comment on this clonotype: Since a far larger clone is one base different, this is likely a read error. This chain joins TRBV11-3 and TRBJ2-5, with TRBD2 matching over 9 bases. CDR3 length equals 14 residues. Germline lookup yields CDR1 SGHNT and CDR2 YENEEA. As DNA, the CDR3 is TGTGCCAGCAGCCAGACTAGCGGTAAAGAGGCCCAGTACTTC. It translates to CASSQTSGKEAQYF.

This clonotype was counted ten times or more. This chain connects TRBV19 to TRBJ1-1; D is unresolved. V was pared by 3 bases and J by 1 base, with 6 bases between. Germline assignment: CDR1 LNHDA and CDR2 SQIVND (reference sequence). The CDR3 consists of 13 residues. This chain's CDR3 is CASSITRNTEAFF. The CDR3 DNA follows: TGTGCCAGTAGTATTACTAGGAACACTGAAGCTTTCTTT.

This clonotype was recorded at least ten times. The chain joins TRBV12-3 or TRBV12-4 to TRBJ2-1; D may be TRBD1 or TRBD2 (5 bases each). This CDR3 spans 15 amino acids. Trimming took off 6 bases at V and 6 bases at J, with 18 bases between the two ends. In DNA, the CDR3 is TGTGCCAGCAGCTTAATTTCGGGACCCCCCAATGAGCAGTTCTTC. Translating it yields CASSLISGPPNEQFF.

This clonotype was seen many times. V gene TRBV11-2 combines with J gene TRBJ2-7; D might be TRBD2 (5 bases). The CDR3 is 17 amino acids. The germline V and J ends were trimmed by 2 bases and 1 base, with 18 bases remaining between them. Germline values: CDR1 SGHAT, CDR2 FQNNGV. For the CDR3, the DNA is TGTGCCAGCAGCTTAAAGTCTCTGGTGGGAGCATCCTACGAGCAGTACTTC. As protein: CASSLKSLVGASYEQYF.

This clonotype came up many times. Written as DNA, the CDR3 is TGTGCCAGCGAAGGGACAGGGGGCAATCAGCCCCAGCATTTT. Protein: CASEGTGGNQPQHF. The chain couples TRBV28 to TRBJ1-5, with 10 bases lining up with TRBD1. Germline-derived CDR1 and CDR2 are MDHEN and SYDVKM. CDR3 length equals 14 residues. J was trimmed by 2 bases and V by 8 bases; bases with no gene match: 3. Supplemented by reference TRBV28 and TRBJ1-5, the full variable domain reads DVKVTQSSRYLVKRTGEKVFLECVQDMDHENMFWYRQDPGLGLRLIYFSYDVKMKEKGDIPEGYSVSREKKERFSLILESASTNQTSMYLCASEGTGGNQPQHFGDGTRLSIL.

This clonotype was counted ten times or more. The genes are TRBV11-2 and TRBJ2-1, with TRBD1 matching over 11 bases. Germline V CDR1 and CDR2: SGHAT, FQNNGV. The junction had 7 bases not matched to a gene; V was cut back by 3 bases and J by 0 bases. The CDR3 is made up of 18 amino acids. DNA for the CDR3: TGTGCCAGCAGCTTTACTGGACAGGGGGCCCCCTCCTACAATGAGCAGTTCTTC. The encoded protein is CASSFTGQGAPSYNEQFF.

This clonotype was recorded many times. This chain links TRBV3-1 with TRBJ1-2; TRBD1 agrees at 9 bases. Germline V lookup: CDR1 LGHDT, CDR2 YNNKEL (reference sequence). The CDR3 is 12 amino acids. The trim removed 4 bases at V and 13 bases at J, leaving 7 bases unmatched. The CDR3 nucleotides read TGTGCCAGCAGCCGCCGGACAGGGGAAATCACCTTC. As protein: CASSRRTGEITF.

V is TRBV7-2 and J is TRBJ1-2, with D unclear. The CDR3 is 14 amino acids. The V gene's germline CDR1 is SGHTA and CDR2 FQGNSA. V gave up 4 bases and J gave up 4 bases, with 13 bases separating them. CDR3 residues: CASSSHSLGYGYTF. The CDR3 nucleotides read TGTGCCAGCAGCTCCCACAGCCTCGGCTATGGCTACACCTTC.

In this sample, this clonotype turned up many times. The J gene is TRBJ1-2, the V gene TRBV7-8; possibly TRBD1 for D (5 bases). V lost 3 bases to trimming and J lost 7 bases, with 15 bases between them. CDR3 size: 14 residues. Germline V gene sequence: CDR1 SGHVS, CDR2 FQNEAQ. CDR3 nucleotide sequence: TGTGCCAGCAGCTTCCTCACGGGGCCATCTGGCTACACCTTC. This codes for CASSFLTGPSGYTF. Filled out from reference TRBV7-8 and TRBJ1-2, the complete variable domain reads GAGVSQSPRYKVAKRGQDVALRCDPISGHVSLFWYQQALGQGPEFLTYFQNEAQLDKSGLPSDRFFAERPEGSVSTLKIQRTQQEDSAVYLCASSFLTGPSGYTFGSGTRLTVV.

Ten or more counts support this clonotype. The chain couples TRBV3-1 to TRBJ2-3, with TRBD1 as a possible D gene (6 bases). V was trimmed by 0 bases and J by 3 bases, leaving 10 bases between them. CDR1 and CDR2 from the germline V gene are LGHDT and YNNKEL (reference sequence). CDR3 length: 15 residues. The CDR3 here is CASSQDQGGTDTQYF. CDR3 bases: TGTGCCAGCAGCCAAGATCAAGGGGGAACAGATACGCAGTATTTT.

In its sample, this clonotype was seen a few times. The rearrangement joins TRBV7-3 to TRBJ2-1; 8 bases are shared with TRBD1. The CDR3 has 15 amino acids. The germline CDR1 and CDR2 sequences are SGHTA and FQGTGA. V was clipped by 4 bases and J by 7 bases; unmatched bases: 9. This CDR3 is CASSSEQGVRNEQFF. CDR3 nucleotides: TGTGCCAGCAGCTCGGAACAGGGGGTGAGAAATGAGCAGTTCTTC.

This clonotype has at least ten counts. The genes are TRBV10-2 and TRBJ2-1; D perhaps matches TRBD1 (6 bases). The germline V gene encodes CDR1 WSHSY and CDR2 SAAADI. The CDR3 covers 16 residues. Deletions cut 1 base from V and 7 bases from J, with 17 bases between. CDR3 residues: CASSEWGTGSWNEQFF. Written as DNA, the CDR3 is TGCGCCAGCAGTGAGTGGGGAACAGGGTCATGGAATGAGCAGTTCTTC.

This clonotype showed up many times. This rearrangement joins TRBV29-1 to TRBJ1-1; a possible D gene is TRBD1 (6 bases). CDR1 and CDR2 from the germline V gene are SQVTM and ANQGSEA. The CDR3 covers 11 residues. Trimming removed 3 bases from V and 7 bases from J, with 9 bases in between. CDR3 residues: CSVDGGDEAFF. The DNA of the CDR3 is TGCAGCGTTGATGGGGGCGATGAAGCTTTCTTT. The whole variable domain, remainder taken from reference TRBV29-1 and TRBJ1-1, is SAVISQKPSRDICQRGTSLTIQCQVDSQVTMMFWYRQQPGQSLTLIATANQGSEATYESGFVIDKFPISRPNLTFSTLTVSNMSPEDSSIYLCSVDGGDEAFFGQGTRLTVV.

This clonotype was recorded many times. The chain couples TRBV7-9 to TRBJ1-1; D is uncertain. Trimming removed 1 base at V and 0 bases at J, with 15 bases between. From germline, CDR1 is SEHNR and CDR2 FQNEAQ (reference sequence). This CDR3 is built from 17 residues. The CDR3 coding sequence is TGTGCCAGCAGCTTAGGTTTTATTCGGTGGATGAACACTGAAGCTTTCTTT. As protein: CASSLGFIRWMNTEAFF.

About this clonotype: Given a far larger clone just one base away, this is likely a sequencing read error. V gene TRBV11-3 combines with J gene TRBJ2-5; the D gene is possibly TRBD2 (5 bases). The length of the CDR3 is 12 residues. Germline lookup yields CDR1 SGHNT and CDR2 YENEEA. The DNA of the CDR3 is TGTGCCAGCAGCTTAAGAGGATCCGAGCGGTTCTTC. It codes for CASSLRGSERFF.